This TCR beta chain was recorded in a study of blood T cells in healthy people across ages. Study results and caveats: Unknown donor CMV status possibly confounded expanded clonotype changes.

Primed by a sample-barcoded 5' primer and a J-beta primer mix, a second PCR proceeded for 7 to 11 cycles. Via MiXCR, TCRdb re-called the 5' RACE reads, giving one row per CDR3 protein. The table has 1.5 million to 2 million distinct CDR3 sequences, 28% seen once. A few counts support this clonotype. What it binds is not known. Trimming removed 4 bases from V and 6 bases from J, with 10 bases in between. Germline CDR1 LGHNT, CDR2 FRNRAP. The CDR3 length is 13 residues. The study drew donors from healthy Caucasian individuals in Russia aged about 6 to 95. The source of this sequence is a woman under 40 in good health. This sequence joins TRBV12-5 and TRBJ1-5; D gene ambiguous. Sequenced: blood. The CDR3 DNA reads as TGTGCTAGTGGTTCTGAGGGTGGTCAGCCCCAGCATTTT. Protein: CASGSEGGQPQHF.